This T cell receptor (beta chain) was captured in a study of cytomegalovirus exposure and HLA in healthy donors. The V and J ends lost 6 bases and 7 bases, in that order; junction bases with no gene match: 7. Germline V gene data show CDR1 as MNHNS and CDR2 as SASEGT. The CDR3 is 14 amino acids. 60 Vbeta and 13 Jbeta primers were used in PCR. Assay used: immunoSEQ multiplex PCR; TCRdb lists only in-frame clones, some missing. The sample records 180,000 or so clones, about 9% being singletons. This receptor was identified in a woman aged 25 to 45 in good health and CMV-seropositive. Sequencing was done on a sample of PBMCs. V gene TRBV6-1 combines with J gene TRBJ2-1, with TRBD2 matching 9 bases. The DNA for the CDR3 is TGTGCCAGCAGGGGGCTAGCGGGAAGGAATGAGCAGTTCTTC. Protein: CASRGLAGRNEQFF.